Detailed here is one T cell receptor beta chain. TCRdb keeps only in-frame clones here, not all; method: immunoSEQ multiplex PCR. The data contain around 500,000 clones, about 82% of them singletons. This CDR3 contains 12 residues. Germline assignment: CDR1 MNHEY and CDR2 SMNVEV (reference sequence). V lost 4 bases, J lost 10 bases, and 13 bases lay in between. This sample is drawn from a study of shared clonotypes between healthy human individuals. Within Nashville, Tennessee resided all donors, each a Caucasian adult. The chain combines TRBV27 with TRBJ1-2; D might be TRBD1 (5 bases). The origin of this receptor is a woman aged 40 to 55 in good health. Some clones in this sample may be carry-over from other donors' samples. The sample was PBMCs. The CDR3: CASSSGTAVYTF. The CDR3 bases are TGTGCCAGCAGTTCCGGGACGGCTGTCTACACCTTC.